The T cell receptor (beta chain) described here comes from a study of cytomegalovirus exposure and HLA in healthy donors. Per the germline V gene, CDR1 is MNHEY and CDR2 is SVGAGI. The CDR3 is 14 amino acids. The V and J ends lost 3 bases and 9 bases, in that order; junction bases with no gene match: 7. Donors sampled were nominally healthy, though unrecorded immune exposures were likely. PCR primers comprised 60 Vbeta and 13 Jbeta primers. Data came from immunoSEQ multiplex PCR; TCRdb stores just in-frame clones and leaves some out. The sample carries roughly 150,000 clones, roughly 80% recorded once.

The sample consisted of PBMCs. The chain has TRBV6-5 and TRBJ2-1; 8 bases map to TRBD2. This TCR was recovered from a man in his forties or fifties in good health and CMV-seropositive. Here the CDR3 reads CASSYHGLAGEQFF. The CDR3 DNA follows: TGTGCCAGCAGTTATCACGGACTAGCTGGTGAGCAGTTCTTC.